Shown below are 15 T cell receptor beta chains from a single sample sequenced in a study of cytomegalovirus exposure and HLA in healthy donors. Primers for the PCR totalled 60 Vbeta and 13 Jbeta. The table came from immunoSEQ multiplex PCR; TCRdb's copy has only in-frame clones and leaves some out. Seen here are 100,000 or so clones, roughly 81% observed once, and the top ten hold less than 1.5%. The material sequenced was PBMCs. The receptor source for this set is a man between 35 and 55 years old in good health and CMV-seronegative.

The gene calls are TRBV4-1 and TRBJ2-2; no clear D. There are 15 residues in the CDR3. V gave up 0 bases and J gave up 1 base, with 6 bases separating them. Germline CDR1 and CDR2: MGHRA and YSYEKL. This CDR3 is CASSQDSVNTGELFF. In DNA, the CDR3 is TGCGCCAGCAGCCAAGACAGCGTGAACACCGGGGAGCTGTTTTTT.

This chain connects TRBV28 to TRBJ2-7, with D tentatively TRBD2 (5 bases). Germline V gives CDR1 MDHEN, CDR2 SYDVKM. With 7 bases removed from V and 2 bases from J, the gap between germline ends came to 15 bases. This CDR3 contains 14 residues. The CDR3 is CASNPGKTAYEQYF. The CDR3 nucleotides read TGTGCCAGCAACCCGGGAAAGACGGCCTACGAGCAGTACTTC.

This sequence joins TRBV11-2 and TRBJ1-2, with 7 bases matching TRBD1. There are 14 residues in the CDR3. Germline values: CDR1 SGHAT, CDR2 FQNNGV. Unmatched junction bases numbered 9, after V lost 3 bases and J lost 8 bases. The CDR3 here is CASSFQTGNDGYTF. The CDR3 bases are TGTGCCAGCAGCTTTCAGACAGGGAATGACGGCTACACCTTC.

V and J are TRBV6-5 and TRBJ1-1; D may be TRBD1 (6 bases). There are 15 residues in the CDR3. Germline CDR1 and CDR2: MNHEY and SVGAGI. V shed 6 bases and J shed 1 base, with 15 bases lying between them. CDR3 sequence (DNA): TGTGCCAGCAGACTCTCACAGGGTCAGAACACTGAAGCTTTCTTT. Encoded protein: CASRLSQGQNTEAFF.

The V call is TRBV5-1, the J call TRBJ1-2; 7 bases align to TRBD1. Trimming took 6 bases from V and 5 from J; bases not matched to a gene: 7. Germline CDR1 SGHRS, CDR2 YFSETQ. This CDR3 spans 13 amino acids. The CDR3 DNA reads TGCGCCAGCAAGAGCAGGGGGGATTATGGCTACACCTTC. Its translation is CASKSRGDYGYTF. The full variable domain, rest sourced from reference TRBV5-1 and TRBJ1-2, is KAGVTQTPRYLIKTRGQQVTLSCSPISGHRSVSWYQQTPGQGLQFLFEYFSETQRNKGNFPGRFSGRQFSNSRSEMNVSTLELGDSALYLCASKSRGDYGYTFGSGTRLTVV.

V and J are TRBV27 and TRBJ1-6; the D gene is possibly TRBD1 (6 bases). V was cut by 5 bases and J by 10 bases, with 15 bases left in between. Germline V CDR1 and CDR2: MNHEY, SMNVEV (reference sequence). The CDR3 consists of 14 residues. In nucleotides, the CDR3 is TGTGCCAGCAGTCCCCAAACAGGGTCGTCACCCCTCCACTTT. Its protein product is CASSPQTGSSPLHF.

In the case of this clone: At one end the junction does not follow the germline gene, possibly because of a read error. The CDR3 DNA reads as TGTGCCAGCAGTAAAGCTTCAGCGGGGGAAGAGACCCAGTACTTC. This encodes CASSKASAGEETQYF. V usage is TRBV6-1 and J usage is TRBJ2-5; TRBD2 matches 8 bases. There are 15 residues in the CDR3. Germline CDR1 is MNHNS and CDR2 is SASEGT.

This CDR3 is CASSRLAGTQETQYF. CDR3 DNA: TGTGCCAGCAGTCGACTAGCGGGGACCCAAGAGACCCAGTACTTC. The chain recombines TRBV28 with TRBJ2-5; TRBD2 matches at 11 bases. The CDR3 has 15 residues. Germline loops: CDR1 MDHEN, CDR2 SYDVKM. With V trimmed by 5 bases and J by 1 base, 3 bases remained unmatched.

The chain recombines TRBV27 with TRBJ1-1; the match to TRBD1 covers 7 bases. V lost 3 bases to trimming and J lost 5 bases; unmatched junction nucleotides: 9. Per the germline V gene, CDR1 is MNHEY and CDR2 is SMNVEV (reference sequence). The CDR3 loop spans 15 amino acids. CDR3 coding DNA: TGTGCCAGCAGTTTTGGGCAGGGGGTGGGTACTGAAGCTTTCTTT. This encodes CASSFGQGVGTEAFF.

The chain combines TRBV7-2 with TRBJ2-3, with 8 positions matching TRBD2. Unmatched junction bases numbered 15, after V lost 5 bases and J lost 8 bases. In germline, CDR1 is SGHTA, CDR2 FQGNSA. This CDR3 is 16 amino acids long. CDR3 sequence: CASSPREGGLAGTQYF. The CDR3 DNA sequence: TGTGCCAGCAGCCCCCGGGAGGGGGGTTTGGCGGGTACGCAGTATTTT.

Of note for this clone: The sample holds other DNA sequences that translate to the same CDR3. The V call is TRBV5-6, the J call TRBJ2-2; D might be TRBD1 (7 bases). Trimming stripped 4 bases from V and 5 bases from J, with 15 bases between. CDR1 is SGHDT and CDR2 is YYEEEE in the germline V gene. The CDR3 is 15 amino acids. CDR3 sequence (DNA): TGTGCCAGCAGCCGGAGGGGGACAGCGACCGGGGAGCTGTTTTTT. Amino acid sequence: CASSRRGTATGELFF.

The rearrangement uses TRBV4-1 and TRBJ2-5; TRBD2 matches at 10 bases. In germline, CDR1 is MGHRA, CDR2 YSYEKL. The CDR3 consists of 16 residues. Unmatched junction bases numbered 8, after V lost 2 bases and J lost 5 bases. This chain's CDR3 is CASSQSSGGALETQYF. The CDR3, as DNA: TGCGCCAGCAGCCAATCGAGCGGGGGGGCCCTCGAGACCCAGTACTTC.

About this clone itself: A read error may account for a junction end that differs from germline. V gene TRBV9 combines with J gene TRBJ2-5, with 8 bases identical to TRBD2. This CDR3 is 14 amino acids long. From germline, CDR1 is SGDLS and CDR2 YYNGEE. The CDR3 loop is CASNVGTRGETQYF. For the CDR3, the DNA is TGTGCCAGCAACGTAGGGACTAGGGGAGAGACCCAGTACTTC.

The chain recombines TRBV6-5 with TRBJ1-1; D is unresolved. Germline V gives CDR1 MNHEY, CDR2 SVGAGI. CDR3 length: 14 residues. The V end was cut by 1 base, the J end by 4 bases, with 10 bases between. CDR3 nucleotide sequence: TGTGCCAGCAGTTACTATGGGAGCGGCACTGAAGCTTTCTTT. It yields the protein CASSYYGSGTEAFF.

This chain joins TRBV14 and TRBJ2-7; unclear D gene. V lost 3 bases and J lost 3, with 9 bases in between. Germline CDR1 reads SGHDN; CDR2 reads FVKESK. This CDR3 has 13 residues. CDR3 amino acids: CASSQSLLYEQYF. CDR3 DNA sequence: TGTGCCAGCAGCCAGTCCTTACTCTACGAGCAGTACTTC. The entire variable domain, with the rest obtained from reference TRBV14 and TRBJ2-7, is as follows: EAGVTQFPSHSVIEKGQTVTLRCDPISGHDNLYWYRRVMGKEIKFLLHFVKESKQDESGMPNNRFLAERTGGTYSTLKVQPAELEDSGVYFCASSQSLLYEQYFGPGTRLTVT.